This TCR beta chain was retrieved from a study of T cells in Graves' hyperthyroidism and ophthalmopathy. General study results and limits: Model predictions of ophthalmopathy came a median approximately 6 months before onset. The majority of expanded thyroid clonotypes above 0.001 also appeared in blood.

This clonotype was observed many times. Its antigen remains unknown. RNA transcripts served as the template for amplifying TCR beta CDR3 regions. HTBI primers were the set used in a first-round RT-PCR of the TCR CDR3. TCRdb fed the multiplex PCR reads into MiXCR, producing one record per CDR3 protein. The sample has 370,000 or so distinct CDR3 sequences, roughly 14% seen once. The CDR3 is made up of 13 amino acids. Germline assignment: CDR1 MNHEY and CDR2 SMNVEV (reference sequence). Trimming took 8 bases from V and 0 from J, leaving 9 bases between them. The material sequenced was blood. The sequence came from a young woman with Graves' hyperthyroidism that later progressed to Graves' ophthalmopathy. The chain employs TRBV27 and TRBJ2-3; a possible D gene is TRBD1 (5 bases). The CDR3 spells CASSRASTDTQYF. As DNA, the CDR3 is TGTGCCAGCTCCAGGGCTAGCACAGATACGCAGTATTTT.